The 5 T cell receptor beta chains reported below all come from one sample, sequenced in a study of T cells in Graves' hyperthyroidism and ophthalmopathy. The source material, RNA transcripts, was used to amplify TCR beta CDR3 regions. First-round RT-PCR targeting the TCR CDR3 was performed with the HTBI primer set. TCRdb called the multiplex PCR reads again in MiXCR, with one record for every CDR3 protein. Here the sample spans roughly 570,000 distinct CDR3 sequences, around 45% being singletons. Sequenced input: peripheral blood or thyroid tissue (not recorded which). The origin of the receptors is a woman under 30 with Graves' hyperthyroidism.

This chain connects TRBV20-1 to TRBJ2-3, with D unclear. CDR1 is DFQATT and CDR2 is SNEGSKA in the germline V gene (reference sequence). Trimming pared 1 base from V and 5 bases from J, leaving 10 bases between. CDR3 length: 13 amino acids. The CDR3 loop is CSARAPEKDTQYF. Here the CDR3 DNA reads TGCAGTGCTAGAGCCCCAGAAAAAGATACGCAGTATTTT.

Points on this clonotype: A much larger clone lies one base from this, so it may be a read error. The genes are TRBV30 and TRBJ1-1; 7 nucleotides agree with TRBD1. The CDR3 runs to 12 residues. The germline gives CDR1 GTSNPN, CDR2 SVGIG (reference sequence). CDR3 protein: CAWDRVNTEASF. The CDR3 region has the DNA TGTGCCTGGGACAGGGTGAACACTGAAGCTTCCTTT. The full variable domain, with the rest looked up from reference TRBV30 and TRBJ1-1, is SQTIHQWPATLVQPVGSPLSLECTVEGTSNPNLYWYRQAAGRGLQLLFYSVGIGQISSEVPQNLSASRPQDRQFILSSKKLLLSDSGFYLCAWDRVNTEASFGQGTRLTVV.

The chain employs TRBV12-3 or TRBV12-4 and TRBJ2-2; D might be TRBD1 or TRBD2, each matching 5 bases. The CDR3 has 18 amino acids. The ends were cut back, 1 base at V and 7 bases at J, with 22 bases in the middle. The CDR3 is CASSLVGTFPLGDGELFF. The DNA of the CDR3 is TGTGCCAGCAGTTTAGTTGGGACCTTCCCCCTGGGGGACGGGGAGCTGTTTTTT.

For this clonotype: This may stem from a read error, because a much larger clone lies one nucleotide away. This chain links TRBV7-2 with TRBJ1-3; D uncertain. CDR1 is SGHTA, CDR2 FQGNSA, per germline. The CDR3 length is 16 residues. Trimming removed 3 bases at V and 2 bases at J, with 14 bases between. The CDR3 loop is CASSLTLGAPGNTIYF. In DNA form, the CDR3 reads TGTGCCAGCAGCTTGACCCTCGGCGCCCCTGGAAACACCATATATTTT. Together with reference TRBV7-2 and TRBJ1-3, the CDR3 gives the full variable domain: GAGVSQSPSNKVTEKGKDVELRCDPISGHTALYWYRQSLGQGLEFLIYFQGNSAPDKSGLPSDRFSAERTGGSVSTLTIQRTQQEDSAVYLCASSLTLGAPGNTIYFGEGSWLTVV.

This chain links TRBV12-3 or TRBV12-4 with TRBJ2-4; D is unclear. The CDR3 consists of 13 residues. The germline V and J ends were trimmed by 8 bases and 7 bases, with 15 bases remaining between them. As DNA, the CDR3 is TGTGCCAGCGGACCGGAGTCTGAGAACATTCAGTACTTC. It translates to CASGPESENIQYF.